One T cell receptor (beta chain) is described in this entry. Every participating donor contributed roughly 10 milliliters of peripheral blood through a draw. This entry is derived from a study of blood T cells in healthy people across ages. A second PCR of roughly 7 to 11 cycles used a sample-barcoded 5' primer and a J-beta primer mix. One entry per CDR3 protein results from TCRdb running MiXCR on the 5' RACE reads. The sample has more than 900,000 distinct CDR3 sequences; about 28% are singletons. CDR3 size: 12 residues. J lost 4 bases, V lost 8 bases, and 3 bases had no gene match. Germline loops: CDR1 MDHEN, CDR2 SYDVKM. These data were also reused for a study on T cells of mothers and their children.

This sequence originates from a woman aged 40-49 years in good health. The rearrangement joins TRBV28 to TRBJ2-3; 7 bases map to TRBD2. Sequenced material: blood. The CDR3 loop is CASREAADTQYF. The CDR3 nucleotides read TGTGCCAGCCGGGAGGCGGCAGATACGCAGTATTTT.